The text below deals with one TCR beta chain. Its antigen is unknown. Germline is not matched at one junction end, which may reflect a read error. CDR1 is SGHTA and CDR2 is FQGNSA in the germline V gene. This CDR3 has 14 residues. This sample is drawn from a study of T cell repertoires in cytomegalovirus infection. About the study: The public TCR beta signatures pointed to both CMV infection and matching HLA type.

One entry per CDR3 protein, called by TCRdb with MiXCR from the reads. The sample shows some 400,000 distinct CDR3 sequences, roughly a third of them seen only once. Findings of the study overall: Pooled public TCR beta family frequency picked out CMV carriers with the relevant HLA. Dominant in the ex vivo response were TCR beta clonotypes restricted by HLA-C and specific for CMV.

The chain is built from TRBV7-2 and TRBJ1-5; TRBD1 is a possible D gene (5 bases). The receptor was isolated from a human donor in good health (CMV status not recorded). Some clones in this sample may be carry-over from other donors' samples. The sequencing input was PBMCs. DNA for the CDR3: TGTGCCAGCAGCTTACGACGGGGCAATCAGCCCCAGAATTTT. This codes for CASSLRRGNQPQNF. The variable domain in full, completed from reference TRBV7-2 and TRBJ1-5, reads GAGVSQSPSNKVTEKGKDVELRCDPISGHTALYWYRQSLGQGLEFLIYFQGNSAPDKSGLPSDRFSAERTGGSVSTLTIQRTQQEDSAVYLCASSLRRGNQPQNFGDGTRLSIL.